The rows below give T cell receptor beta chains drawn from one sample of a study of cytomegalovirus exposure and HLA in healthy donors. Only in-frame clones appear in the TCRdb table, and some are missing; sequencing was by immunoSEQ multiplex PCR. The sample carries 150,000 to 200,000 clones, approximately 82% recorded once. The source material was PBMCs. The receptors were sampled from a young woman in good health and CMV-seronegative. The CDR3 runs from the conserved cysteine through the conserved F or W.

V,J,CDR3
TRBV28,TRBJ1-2,CASSSLISHSEDYGYTF
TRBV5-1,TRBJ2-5,CASSLDTRGETQYF
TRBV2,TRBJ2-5,CASLTTVGETQYF
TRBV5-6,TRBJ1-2,CASSLEGRQSLFYGYTF
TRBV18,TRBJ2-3,CASSLIQGADTQYF
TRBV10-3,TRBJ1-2,CAIRAGHARGYTF
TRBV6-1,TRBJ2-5,CASDASGLQETQYF
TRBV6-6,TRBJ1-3,CASSYLAGIGGNTIYF
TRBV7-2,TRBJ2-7,CASSPQAFSYEQYF
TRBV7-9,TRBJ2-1,CASSPLAGDYNEQFF
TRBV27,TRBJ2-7,CASSILAGPTEQYF
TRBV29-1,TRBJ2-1,CSLSVGLAGEIWDEQFF
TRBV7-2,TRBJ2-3,CASSLVGGSDTQYF
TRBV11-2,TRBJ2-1,CASSWTSGGVAWNEQFF
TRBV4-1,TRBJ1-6,CASSRQGAENSPLHF
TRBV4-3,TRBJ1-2,CASSTQGLGGYTF
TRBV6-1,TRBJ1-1,CASSEAKLNTEAFF
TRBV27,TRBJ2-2,CASSLLGTGVGGELFF
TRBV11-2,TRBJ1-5,CASSLVAAGTQHF
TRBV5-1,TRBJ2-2,CASSEVVGNTGELFF
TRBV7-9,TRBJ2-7,CASSLVGRDRQHF
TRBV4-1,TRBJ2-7,CASSQEGALFEQYF
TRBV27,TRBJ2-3,CASSLYPGRAPTDTQYF
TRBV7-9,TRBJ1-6,CASSLGGARNSPLHF
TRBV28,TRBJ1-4,CASTFVRATNEKLFF
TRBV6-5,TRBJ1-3,CASRPDRGGNTIYF
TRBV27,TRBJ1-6,CASSLDTSSYNSPLHF
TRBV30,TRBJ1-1,CAWSPPTRAEAFF
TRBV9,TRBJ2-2,CASSVVSGRTGELFF
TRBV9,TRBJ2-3,CASSVGLAGATDTQYF
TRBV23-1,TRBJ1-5,CASRALSGQASNQPQHF
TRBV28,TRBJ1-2,CASSLATGPRGGYTF
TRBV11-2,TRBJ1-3,CASSFVLGAGNTIYF
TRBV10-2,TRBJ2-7,CASSEADRGLGEQYF
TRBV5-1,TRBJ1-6,CASSLGGTENSPLHF
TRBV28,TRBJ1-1,CASTRQENTEAFF
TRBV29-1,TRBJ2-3,CSVGGPGGGSDTQYF
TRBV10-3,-,CAISPTEGIYEQYF
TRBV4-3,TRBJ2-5,CASSKDRYQETQYF
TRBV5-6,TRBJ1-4,CASRQGMREKLFF
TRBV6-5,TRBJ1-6,CASSYDRGNNSPLHF
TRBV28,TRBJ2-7,CASSYPRTGHEQYF
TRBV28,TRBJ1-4,CASSPQTRKLFF
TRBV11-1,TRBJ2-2,CASSQLTGKITGELFF
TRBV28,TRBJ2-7,CASSLGPGRGTYEQYF
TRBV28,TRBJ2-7,CASSPRYDEQYF
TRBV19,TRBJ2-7,CASSIGRLAGSYEQYF